Listed below are T cell receptor beta chains from one sample, sequenced in a study of blood T cell repertoires in COVID-19. TCRdb's table, derived via immunoSEQ multiplex PCR, lists solely in-frame clones and lacks some. The profile shows hundreds of thousands of clones, around 87% of them singletons. The specimen sequenced was peripheral blood. The receptors derive from a woman aged 50 to 60 with COVID-19, enrolled during active disease. CDR3s include the opening cysteine and the closing phenylalanine or tryptophan. Fields, in order: J gene, D gene, clone size, V gene, CDR3 protein, CDR3 DNA. D genes are given only for firm matches. Size tells how often a clone was seen (once, few, many) or the class of an expanded clone, and some rows leave it out.

>TRBJ2-2|TRBD2|-|TRBV10-2
CASSDGKRGFTGELFF
TGCGCCAGCAGTGATGGAAAGCGGGGTTTCACCGGGGAGCTGTTTTTT
>TRBJ1-1|-|-|TRBV6-6
CASSYGGRTQNTEAFF
TGTGCCAGCAGTTATGGGGGGAGGACCCAGAACACTGAAGCTTTCTTT
>TRBJ2-4|-|-|TRBV2
CASRAGTTGIQYF
TGTGCCAGCAGGGCCGGGACAACGGGCATTCAGTACTTC
>TRBJ2-1|-|-|TRBV7-7
CASSRLGAEQFF
TGTGCCAGCAGCCGCCTGGGAGCGGAGCAGTTCTTC
>TRBJ1-5|TRBD1|-|TRBV19
CASRPTGNQPQHF
TGTGCCAGTAGGCCGACAGGGAATCAGCCCCAGCATTTT
>TRBJ2-4|TRBD1|-|TRBV6-6
CASSYGDRVDIQYF
TGTGCCAGCAGTTACGGGGACAGGGTTGACATTCAGTACTTC
>TRBJ1-1|-|-|TRBV18
CASSPQGGAEAFF
TGTGCCAGCTCACCCCAGGGTGGCGCTGAAGCTTTCTTT
>TRBJ2-5|TRBD1|-|TRBV19
CASSTPGQGETQYF
TGTGCCAGTAGTACTCCCGGACAGGGTGAGACCCAGTACTTC
>TRBJ2-7|TRBD2|-|TRBV7-2
CASSRSGTSGTYEQYF
TGTGCCAGCAGCCGGAGCGGGACTAGCGGTACCTACGAGCAGTACTTC
>TRBJ1-1|-|-|TRBV27
CASTGRLTRGNTEAFF
TGTGCCAGCACGGGGAGGTTAACCCGGGGGAACACTGAAGCTTTCTTT
>TRBJ2-1|-|-|TRBV23-1
CASSHPGTSYNEQFF
TGCGCCAGCAGTCACCCCGGGACTTCCTACAATGAGCAGTTCTTC
>TRBJ1-6|-|few|TRBV7-3
CASSSGQPNSPLHF
TGTGCCAGCAGCTCTGGACAGCCGAATTCACCCCTCCACTTT
>TRBJ2-2|-|few|TRBV5-4
CASSLSPGELFF
TGTGCCAGCAGCTTAAGCCCCGGGGAGCTGTTTTTT
>TRBJ2-2|-|-|TRBV5-1
CASSPSGELFF
TGCGCCAGCAGTCCTTCCGGGGAGCTGTTTTTT
>TRBJ2-7|TRBD1|-|TRBV6-6
CASSYRGTGYDEQYF
TGTGCCAGCAGTTACCGAGGGACAGGGTATGACGAGCAGTACTTC
>TRBJ2-2|-|-|TRBV9
CASSVGLPGELFF
TGTGCCAGCAGCGTAGGACTTCCCGGGGAGCTGTTTTTT
>TRBJ2-7|-|-|TRBV27
CASSQGYEQYF
TGTGCCAGCAGCCAGGGCTACGAGCAGTACTTC
>TRBJ2-2|TRBD1|-|TRBV14
CASSQDWGQVVTGELFF
TGTGCCAGCAGCCAAGATTGGGGACAGGTAGTCACCGGGGAGCTGTTTTTT
>TRBJ2-7|-|-|TRBV29-1
CSVRTHITYEQYF
TGCAGCGTCCGAACGCACATAACCTACGAGCAGTACTTC
>TRBJ2-7|-|once|TRBV14
CASSQAASAQYF
TGTGCCAGCAGCCAAGCCGCTAGCGCACAGTACTTC
>TRBJ1-4|TRBD1|once|TRBV19
CASSIDLDRVKLFF
TGTGCCAGTAGTATAGACCTCGACAGGGTAAAACTGTTTTTT
>TRBJ2-2|TRBD2|-|TRBV7-8
CASSLVFSSGIGELFF
TGTGCCAGCAGCTTAGTCTTCTCTAGCGGGATTGGGGAGCTGTTTTTT
>TRBJ2-7|-|-|TRBV21-1
CASTSYCSRTATSGRRSPYEQYF
TGTGCCAGCACTTCTTATTGTTCGAGGACCGCGACTAGCGGGAGGCGGTCCCCGTACGAGCAGTACTTC
>TRBJ2-1|TRBD2|once|TRBV7-7
CASSLGGGLAYNEQFF
TGTGCCAGCAGCTTAGGGGGGGGACTAGCGTACAATGAGCAGTTCTTC
>TRBJ1-6|-|once|TRBV19
CATKDIWRGLGSPLHF
TGTGCCACCAAGGACATTTGGCGGGGCTTAGGGTCACCCCTCCACTTT
>TRBJ2-2|TRBD2|-|TRBV19
CASSKDVAGDTGELFF
TGTGCCAGTAGTAAAGACGTAGCGGGAGACACCGGGGAGCTGTTTTTT
>TRBJ1-1|-|once|TRBV5-1
CASSFRPIRGTEAFF
TGCGCCAGCAGCTTTCGCCCGATAAGGGGCACTGAAGCTTTCTTT
>TRBJ2-1|-|-|TRBV7-9
CASSLGQPSYNEQFF
TGTGCCAGCAGCCTAGGACAGCCCTCCTACAATGAGCAGTTCTTC
>TRBJ1-2|-|-|TRBV2
CASSDPGQANYGYTF
TGTGCCAGCAGTGACCCAGGCCAAGCTAACTATGGCTACACCTTC
>TRBJ2-1|TRBD1|-|TRBV10-3
CAISVETGGHEQFF
TGTGCCATCAGTGTGGAGACAGGGGGCCATGAGCAGTTCTTC
>TRBJ2-3|TRBD2|-|TRBV12-5
CASGGSGTSGSLGDRTDTQYF
TGTGCTAGTGGTGGCAGCGGGACTAGCGGGAGTTTGGGGGACCGAACAGATACGCAGTATTTT
>TRBJ1-1|-|-|TRBV30
CAWSKQGRNTEAFF
TGTGCCTGGAGCAAACAGGGACGGAACACTGAAGCTTTCTTT
>TRBJ1-2|-|-|TRBV9
CASSVPWAHPYMATDYTF
TGTGCCAGCAGCGTACCTTGGGCTCACCCGTATATGGCTACGGACTACACCTTC
>TRBJ2-4|-|-|TRBV7-2
CASSNLRGAKNIQYF
TGTGCCAGCAGCAACCTACGGGGAGCCAAAAACATTCAGTACTTC
>TRBJ1-6|TRBD1|-|TRBV5-1
CASSATTGTDNSPLHF
TGCGCCAGCAGCGCAACCACCGGGACAGATAATTCACCCCTCCACTTT
>TRBJ2-7|TRBD2|-|TRBV15
CATSGGLAGGFNEQYF
TGTGCCACCAGCGGGGGTTTGGCGGGAGGCTTTAACGAGCAGTACTTC
>TRBJ2-1|TRBD2|-|TRBV15
CATSARTSGSNEQFF
TGTGCCACCAGCGCTAGGACTAGCGGGAGCAATGAGCAGTTCTTC
>TRBJ2-3|-|many|TRBV19
CASSIRQGSDTQYF
TGTGCCAGTAGTATTAGGCAGGGGTCAGATACGCAGTATTTT
>TRBJ2-5|-|-|TRBV6-5
CASRGLAAQETQYF
TGTGCCAGCAGGGGCCTAGCAGCTCAGGAGACCCAGTACTTC
>TRBJ2-5|-|-|TRBV9
CASSPLILQAQETQYF
TGTGCCAGCAGCCCCTTAATCCTACAGGCTCAAGAGACCCAGTACTTC
>TRBJ2-7|-|-|TRBV28
CASSYQGRSYEQYF
TGTGCCAGCAGTTACCAGGGGCGCTCCTACGAGCAGTACTTC
>TRBJ1-2|-|-|TRBV30
CAWNKQLNYGYTF
TGTGCCTGGAACAAACAGCTCAACTATGGCTACACCTTC
>TRBJ2-5|-|-|TRBV5-1
CASSSFQATQETQYF
TGCGCCAGCAGCTCCTTCCAGGCGACACAAGAGACCCAGTACTTC
>TRBJ1-5|TRBD1|-|TRBV5-6
CASSNRGFNQPQHF
TGTGCCAGCAGCAACAGGGGATTCAATCAGCCCCAGCATTTT
>TRBJ1-4|-|-|TRBV19
CASSIDRGRASANEKLFF
TGTGCCAGTAGTATAGATCGTGGCAGGGCTTCTGCTAATGAAAAACTGTTTTTT
>TRBJ2-1|-|once|TRBV2
CASRRGTTDSYNEQFF
TGTGCCAGCAGGCGGGGAACGACAGACTCCTACAATGAGCAGTTCTTC
>TRBJ1-5|-|-|TRBV19
CASSNQGTSNQPQHF
TGTGCCAGTAGTAACCAGGGTACGAGCAATCAGCCCCAGCATTTT
>TRBJ1-2|TRBD1|-|TRBV27
CASSLSGGSVYGYTF
TGTGCCAGCAGTTTATCAGGGGGCTCAGTCTATGGCTACACCTTC
>TRBJ2-7|TRBD2|-|TRBV9
CASSVGVGLAGVFNEQYF
TGTGCCAGCAGCGTAGGGGTGGGACTAGCGGGAGTTTTTAACGAGCAGTACTTC
>TRBJ2-1|TRBD2|-|TRBV24-1
CATSDSQAGVYNEQFF
TGTGCCACCAGTGATTCTCAAGCGGGAGTCTACAATGAGCAGTTCTTC
>TRBJ2-5|-|-|TRBV7-2
CASSLASSGQVGGTQYF
TGTGCCAGCAGCTTAGCTTCCTCTGGACAGGTGGGGGGGACCCAGTACTTC
>TRBJ1-2|-|-|TRBV7-8
CASSLSLQGEGYTF
TGTGCCAGCAGCCTATCGTTACAGGGTGAAGGCTACACCTTC
>TRBJ1-1|-|-|TRBV5-1
CASSSGVANTEAFF
TGCGCCAGCAGCTCAGGGGTGGCGAACACTGAAGCTTTCTTT
>TRBJ2-1|TRBD2|-|TRBV10-2
CASTKLAETYNEQFF
TGCGCCAGCACCAAACTAGCGGAAACCTACAATGAGCAGTTCTTC
>TRBJ2-7|-|-|TRBV10-3
CATGQTNYEQYF
TGTGCCACAGGACAGACTAACTACGAGCAGTACTTC
>TRBJ1-4|-|-|TRBV5-1
CASSLGRAGEKLFF
TGCGCCAGCAGCTTAGGCAGGGCTGGTGAAAAACTGTTTTTT
>TRBJ1-1|TRBD1|-|TRBV19
CASSILQGTPNTEAFF
TGTGCCAGTAGTATATTACAGGGGACTCCGAACACTGAAGCTTTCTTT
>TRBJ2-1|-|-|TRBV30
CAWTGVNEQFF
TGTGCCTGGACGGGAGTCAATGAGCAGTTCTTC